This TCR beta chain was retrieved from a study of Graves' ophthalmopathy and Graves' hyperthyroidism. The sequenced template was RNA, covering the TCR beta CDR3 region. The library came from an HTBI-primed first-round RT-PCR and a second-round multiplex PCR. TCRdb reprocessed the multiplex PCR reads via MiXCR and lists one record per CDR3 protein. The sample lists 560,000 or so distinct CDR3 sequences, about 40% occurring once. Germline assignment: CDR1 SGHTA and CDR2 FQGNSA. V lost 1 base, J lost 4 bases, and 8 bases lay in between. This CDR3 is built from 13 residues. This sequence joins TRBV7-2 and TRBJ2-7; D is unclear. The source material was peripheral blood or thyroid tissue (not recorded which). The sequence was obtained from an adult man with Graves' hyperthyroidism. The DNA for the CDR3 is TGTGCCAGCAGCTTAGAGATTATGTACGAGCAGTACTTC. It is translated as CASSLEIMYEQYF.